The present T cell receptor beta chain was sequenced within a study of cytomegalovirus exposure and HLA in healthy donors. Study background: Counted in an early data release were approximately 85 million unique TCRs from HLA-typed donors.

From germline, CDR1 is SGHTA and CDR2 FQGNSA. J gave up 8 bases and V 5 bases, and 9 bases lay outside the gene matches. The CDR3 is made up of 16 amino acids. The PCR employed 60 Vbeta primers together with 13 Jbeta primers. As handled by the study authors: In a later analysis, around 10 million of tens of millions of unique beta chains occurred in at least two donors. The protocol was immunoSEQ multiplex PCR, while the TCRdb copy is restricted to in-frame clones and leaves out a portion. The V and J calls and clone size come from that table; D and trimming were worked out from the DNA. The repertoire holds 85,000 to 130,000 clones, with 71% as singletons.

The TCR sequence derives from a female donor in good health and CMV-seronegative. Sequencing input: PBMCs. The chain combines TRBV7-2 with TRBJ2-1, with 13 positions matching TRBD2. The CDR3 nucleotides read TGTGCCAGCAGCCGGACCGGGACTAGCGGGGTTGATGAGCAGTTCTTC. This translates into CASSRTGTSGVDEQFF.